This T cell receptor (beta chain) appears in the sequencing data of a study of patients and donors after allogeneic stem cell transplantation. V lost 5 bases and J lost 5, with 10 bases in between. The CDR3 is 12 residues long. Per germline, CDR1 DFQATT and CDR2 SNEGSKA (reference sequence). One entry per CDR3 protein results from TCRdb running MiXCR on the RT-PCR reads. Of approximately 200,000 distinct CDR3 sequences listed, around 41% are singletons. Sequencing was carried out using blood, either unsorted or a sorted T cell fraction (not recorded which). The sequence derives from a human donor who was either an allogeneic HSCT recipient or a stem cell or donor lymphocyte infusion donor (not recorded which). It is not recorded whose cells these are; they may come from a transplant donor. This rearrangement joins TRBV20-1 to TRBJ2-1; perhaps TRBD2 as D (5 bases). CDR3 bases: TGCAGTGCTCAACTAGGCCACAATGAGCAGTTCTTC. Its translation is CSAQLGHNEQFF.